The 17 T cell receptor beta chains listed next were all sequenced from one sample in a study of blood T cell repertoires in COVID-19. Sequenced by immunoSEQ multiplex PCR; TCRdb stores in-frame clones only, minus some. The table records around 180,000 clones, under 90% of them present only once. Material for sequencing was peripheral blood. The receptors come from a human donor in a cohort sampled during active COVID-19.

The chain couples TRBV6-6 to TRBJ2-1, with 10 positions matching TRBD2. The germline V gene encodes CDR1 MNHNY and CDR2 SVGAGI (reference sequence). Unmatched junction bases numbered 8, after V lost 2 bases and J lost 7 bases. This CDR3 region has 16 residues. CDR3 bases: TGTGCCAGCAGTTACACCAAGCGGGGGGGTCGGAATGAGCAGTTCTTC. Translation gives CASSYTKRGGRNEQFF.

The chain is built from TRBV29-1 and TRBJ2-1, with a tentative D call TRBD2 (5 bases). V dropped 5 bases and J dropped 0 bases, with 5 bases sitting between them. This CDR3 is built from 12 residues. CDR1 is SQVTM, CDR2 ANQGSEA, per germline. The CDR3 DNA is TGCAGCGTTCGGGACTCCTACAATGAGCAGTTCTTC. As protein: CSVRDSYNEQFF.

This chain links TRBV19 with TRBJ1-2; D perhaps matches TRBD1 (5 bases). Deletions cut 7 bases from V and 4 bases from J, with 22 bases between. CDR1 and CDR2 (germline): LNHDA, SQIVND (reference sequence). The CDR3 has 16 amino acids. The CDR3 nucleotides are TGTGCCAGTACCAACGGACCCGGACACCTACTCTATGGCTACACCTTC. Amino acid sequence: CASTNGPGHLLYGYTF.

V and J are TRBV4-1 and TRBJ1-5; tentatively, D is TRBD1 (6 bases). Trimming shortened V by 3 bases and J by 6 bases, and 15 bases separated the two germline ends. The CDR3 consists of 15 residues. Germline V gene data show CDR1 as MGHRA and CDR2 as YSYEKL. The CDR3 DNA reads TGCGCCAGCAGCCAGATTTCACAGGGAGCTCAGCCCCAGCATTTT. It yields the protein CASSQISQGAQPQHF.

The chain's CDR3 is CASSMGRGPTEAFF. As DNA, the CDR3 is TGTGCCAGTAGTATGGGGAGGGGCCCCACTGAAGCTTTCTTT. The J gene is TRBJ1-1, the V gene TRBV19, with D possibly being TRBD1 (5 bases). The CDR3 spans 14 residues. The germline V and J ends were trimmed by 3 bases and 4 bases, with 12 bases remaining between them. Germline lookup yields CDR1 LNHDA and CDR2 SQIVND (reference sequence).

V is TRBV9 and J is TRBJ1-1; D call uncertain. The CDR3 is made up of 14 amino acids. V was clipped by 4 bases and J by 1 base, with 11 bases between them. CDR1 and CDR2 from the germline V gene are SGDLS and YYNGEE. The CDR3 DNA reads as TGTGCCAGCAGCCCCAGAGGCACGAACACTGAAGCTTTCTTT. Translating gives CASSPRGTNTEAFF.

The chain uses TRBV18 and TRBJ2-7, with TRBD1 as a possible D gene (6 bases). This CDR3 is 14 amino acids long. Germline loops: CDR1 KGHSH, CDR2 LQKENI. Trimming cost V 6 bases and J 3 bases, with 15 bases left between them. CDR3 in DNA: TGTGCCAGCTCGCCCGACAGGAACAACTACGAGCAGTACTTC. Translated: CASSPDRNNYEQYF.

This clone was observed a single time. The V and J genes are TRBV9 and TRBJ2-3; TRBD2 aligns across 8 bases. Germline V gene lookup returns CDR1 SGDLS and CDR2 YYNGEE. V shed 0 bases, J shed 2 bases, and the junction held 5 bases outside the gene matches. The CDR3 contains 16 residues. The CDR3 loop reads CASSVGIAGNTDTQYF. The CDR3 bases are TGTGCCAGCAGCGTAGGAATAGCGGGGAACACAGATACGCAGTATTTT.

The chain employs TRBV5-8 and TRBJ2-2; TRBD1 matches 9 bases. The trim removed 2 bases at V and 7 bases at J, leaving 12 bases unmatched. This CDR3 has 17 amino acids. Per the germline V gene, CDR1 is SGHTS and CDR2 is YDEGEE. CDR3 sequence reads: CASSLRPGQGVVGELFF. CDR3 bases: TGTGCCAGCAGCTTACGACCGGGACAGGGTGTCGTCGGGGAGCTGTTTTTT. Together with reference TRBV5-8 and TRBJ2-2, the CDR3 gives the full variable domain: EAGVTQSPTHLIKTRGQQATLRCSPISGHTSVYWYQQALGLGLQFLLWYDEGEERNRGNFPPRFSGRQFPNYSSELNVNALELEDSALYLCASSLRPGQGVVGELFFGEGSRLTVL.

CDR3 DNA: TGCGCCAGCAGCCAAGATGAGAGGGGGGGGGCATCTGCCAGGAACTATGGCTACACCTTC. Encoded protein: CASSQDERGGASARNYGYTF. The V call is TRBV4-1, the J call TRBJ1-2; D is possibly TRBD1 (6 bases). Germline loops: CDR1 MGHRA, CDR2 YSYEKL. CDR3 length: 20 amino acids. V gave up 0 bases and J gave up 2 bases, with 25 bases separating them.

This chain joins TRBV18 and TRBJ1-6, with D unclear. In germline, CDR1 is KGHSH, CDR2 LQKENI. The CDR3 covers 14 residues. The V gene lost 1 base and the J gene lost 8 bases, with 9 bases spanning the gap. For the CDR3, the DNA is TGTGCCAGCTCACCACGGGCGAGTGATTCACCCCTCCACTTT. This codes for CASSPRASDSPLHF.

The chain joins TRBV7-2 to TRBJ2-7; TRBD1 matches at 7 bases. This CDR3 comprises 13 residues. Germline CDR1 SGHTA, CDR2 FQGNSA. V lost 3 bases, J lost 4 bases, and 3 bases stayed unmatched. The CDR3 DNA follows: TGTGCCAGCAGCTTGGACAGGCAATACGAGCAGTACTTC. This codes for CASSLDRQYEQYF.

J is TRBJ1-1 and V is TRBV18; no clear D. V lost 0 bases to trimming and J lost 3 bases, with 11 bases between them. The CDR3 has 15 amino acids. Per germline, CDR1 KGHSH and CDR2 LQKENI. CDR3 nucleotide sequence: TGTGCCAGCTCACCACCGTCACAGCAGTACACTGAAGCTTTCTTT. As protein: CASSPPSQQYTEAFF.

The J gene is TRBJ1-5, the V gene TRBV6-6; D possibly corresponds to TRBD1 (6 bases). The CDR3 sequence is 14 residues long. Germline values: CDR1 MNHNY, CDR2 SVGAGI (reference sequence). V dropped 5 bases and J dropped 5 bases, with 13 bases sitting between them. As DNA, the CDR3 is TGTGCCAGCAGTCCGGGACAAGGATATCAGCCCCAGCATTTT. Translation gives CASSPGQGYQPQHF.

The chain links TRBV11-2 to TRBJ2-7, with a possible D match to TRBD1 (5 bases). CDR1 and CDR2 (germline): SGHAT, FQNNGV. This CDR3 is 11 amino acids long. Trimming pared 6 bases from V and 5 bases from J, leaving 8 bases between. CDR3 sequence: CASSGADEQYF. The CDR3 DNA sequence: TGTGCCAGCAGTGGGGCCGACGAGCAGTACTTC.

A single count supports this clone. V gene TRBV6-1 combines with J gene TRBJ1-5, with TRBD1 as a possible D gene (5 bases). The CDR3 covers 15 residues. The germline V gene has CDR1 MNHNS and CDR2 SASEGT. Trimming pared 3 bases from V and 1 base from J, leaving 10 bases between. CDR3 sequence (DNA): TGTGCCAGCAGTGAGATGCCAGGGAGCAATCAGCCCCAGCATTTT. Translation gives CASSEMPGSNQPQHF.

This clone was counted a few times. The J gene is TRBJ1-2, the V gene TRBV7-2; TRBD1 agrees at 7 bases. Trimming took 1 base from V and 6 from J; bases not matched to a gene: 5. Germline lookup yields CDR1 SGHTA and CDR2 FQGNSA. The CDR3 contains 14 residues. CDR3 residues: CASSLVDRFNGYTF. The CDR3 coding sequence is TGTGCCAGCAGCTTAGTGGACAGGTTCAATGGCTACACCTTC.